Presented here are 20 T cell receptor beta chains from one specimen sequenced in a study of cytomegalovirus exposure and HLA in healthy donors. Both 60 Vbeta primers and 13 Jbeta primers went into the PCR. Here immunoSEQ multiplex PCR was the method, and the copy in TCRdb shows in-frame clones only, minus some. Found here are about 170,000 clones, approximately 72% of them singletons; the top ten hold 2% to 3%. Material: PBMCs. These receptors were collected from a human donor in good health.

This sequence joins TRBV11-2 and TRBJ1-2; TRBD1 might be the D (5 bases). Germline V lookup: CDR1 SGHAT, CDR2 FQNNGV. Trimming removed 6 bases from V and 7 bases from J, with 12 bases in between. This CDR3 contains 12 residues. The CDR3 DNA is TGTGCCAGCAGAGCGGGGGAACCTGGCTACACCTTC. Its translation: CASRAGEPGYTF.

The CDR3 reads CASSRGQYQETQYF. DNA of the CDR3: TGTGCCAGCAGCCGCGGACAGTACCAAGAGACCCAGTACTTC. V usage is TRBV2 and J usage is TRBJ2-5; possible D gene TRBD1, 6 bases. The CDR3 has 14 residues. Germline values: CDR1 SNHLY, CDR2 FYNNEI. Trimming took 6 bases from V and 0 from J, leaving 11 bases between them.

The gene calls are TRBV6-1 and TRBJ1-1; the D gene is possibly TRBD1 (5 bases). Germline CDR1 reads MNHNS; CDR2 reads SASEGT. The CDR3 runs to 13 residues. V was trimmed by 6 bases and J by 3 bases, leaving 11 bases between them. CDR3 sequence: CASSGRADTEAFF. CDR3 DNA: TGTGCCAGCAGCGGCAGGGCGGACACTGAAGCTTTCTTT.

The CDR3 sequence: CASSLTPDRGIRGYTF. The CDR3 DNA sequence: TGTGCCAGCAGCTTAACCCCGGACAGGGGAATACGTGGCTACACCTTC. The chain joins TRBV7-3 to TRBJ1-2; the match to TRBD1 covers 9 bases. CDR1 and CDR2 from the germline V gene are SGHTA and FQGTGA. V trimming: 0 bases; J trimming: 7 bases; junction bases outside the gene matches: 9. The CDR3 totals 16 residues. Full variable domain (missing parts from reference TRBV7-3 and TRBJ1-2): GAGVSQTPSNKVTEKGKYVELRCDPISGHTALYWYRQSLGQGPEFLIYFQGTGAADDSGLPNDRFFAVRPEGSVSTLKIQRTERGDSAVYLCASSLTPDRGIRGYTFGSGTRLTVV.

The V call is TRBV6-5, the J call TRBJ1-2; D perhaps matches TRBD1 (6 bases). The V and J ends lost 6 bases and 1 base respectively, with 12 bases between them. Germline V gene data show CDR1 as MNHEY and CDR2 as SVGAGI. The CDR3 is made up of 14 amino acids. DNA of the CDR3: TGTGCCAGCAGAAACGGACAGTTTAACTATGGCTACACCTTC. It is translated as CASRNGQFNYGYTF.

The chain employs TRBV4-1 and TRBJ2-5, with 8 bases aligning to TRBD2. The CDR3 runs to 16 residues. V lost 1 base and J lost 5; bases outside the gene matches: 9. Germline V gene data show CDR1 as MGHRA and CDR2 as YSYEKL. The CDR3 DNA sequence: TGCGCCAGCAGCCAAGCCGGGACTAGGGCCCAGGAGACCCAGTACTTC. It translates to CASSQAGTRAQETQYF.

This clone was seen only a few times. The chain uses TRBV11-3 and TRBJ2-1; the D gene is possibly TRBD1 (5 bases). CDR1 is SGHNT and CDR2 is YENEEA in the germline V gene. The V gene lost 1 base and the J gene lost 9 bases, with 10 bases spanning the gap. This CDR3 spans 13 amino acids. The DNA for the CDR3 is TGTGCCAGCAGCTTAGTCAGGGTTGGTGAGCAGTTCTTC. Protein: CASSLVRVGEQFF.

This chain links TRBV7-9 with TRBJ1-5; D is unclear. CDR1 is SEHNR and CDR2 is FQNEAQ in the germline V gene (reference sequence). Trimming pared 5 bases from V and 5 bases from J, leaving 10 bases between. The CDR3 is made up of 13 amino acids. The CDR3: CASSPWGDQPQHF. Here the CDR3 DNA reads TGTGCCAGCAGCCCGTGGGGAGATCAGCCCCAGCATTTT.

DNA for the CDR3: TGTGCCAGCAGCAACAGGGTCTCCAATGAGCAGTTCTTC. Translated, it gives CASSNRVSNEQFF. The rearrangement joins TRBV2 to TRBJ2-1, with D possibly matching TRBD1 (6 bases). The CDR3 totals 13 residues. The V gene's germline CDR1 is SNHLY and CDR2 FYNNEI. With 6 bases removed from V and 6 bases from J, the gap between germline ends came to 12 bases. Full variable domain (rest looked up from reference TRBV2 and TRBJ2-1): EPEVTQTPSHQVTQMGQEVILRCVPISNHLYFYWYRQILGQKVEFLVSFYNNEISEKSEIFDDQFSVERPDGSNFTLKIRSTKLEDSAMYFCASSNRVSNEQFFGPGTRLTVL.

CDR3 sequence: CASSLAQAIDEQYF. The CDR3 region has the DNA TGCGCCAGCAGCTTGGCCCAGGCCATAGACGAGCAGTACTTC. The chain uses TRBV5-1 and TRBJ2-7; D gene unclear. V was cut by 0 bases and J by 5 bases, with 12 bases left in between. CDR1 is SGHRS and CDR2 is YFSETQ in the germline V gene. The CDR3 has 14 residues.

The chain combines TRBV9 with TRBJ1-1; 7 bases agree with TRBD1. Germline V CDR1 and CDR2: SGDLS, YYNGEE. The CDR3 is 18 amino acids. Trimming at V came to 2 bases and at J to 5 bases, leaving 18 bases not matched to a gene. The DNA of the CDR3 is TGTGCCAGCAGCGTCGCCCCCGTAATCGACAGGGTGGGGACTGAAGCTTTCTTT. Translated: CASSVAPVIDRVGTEAFF.

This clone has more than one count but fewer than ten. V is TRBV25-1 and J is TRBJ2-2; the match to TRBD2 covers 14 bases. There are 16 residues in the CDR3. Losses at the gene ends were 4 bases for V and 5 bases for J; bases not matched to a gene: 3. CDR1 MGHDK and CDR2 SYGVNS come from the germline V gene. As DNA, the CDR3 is TGTGCCAGCAGTGCAGGACTAGCGGGGGGTACCGGGGAGCTGTTTTTT. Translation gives CASSAGLAGGTGELFF.

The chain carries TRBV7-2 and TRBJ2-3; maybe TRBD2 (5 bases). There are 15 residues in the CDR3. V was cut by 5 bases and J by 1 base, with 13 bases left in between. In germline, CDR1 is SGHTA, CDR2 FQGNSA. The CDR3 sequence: CASSRTRDRTDTQYF. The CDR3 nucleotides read TGTGCCAGCAGCAGAACTCGGGATCGCACAGATACGCAGTATTTT.

CDR3 amino acids: CASSLAGGGYEQYF. CDR3 nucleotide sequence: TGTGCCAGCAGCTTAGCAGGGGGCGGGTACGAGCAGTACTTC. The rearrangement uses TRBV7-6 and TRBJ2-7; 7 nucleotides line up with TRBD1. CDR3 length: 14 residues. Germline CDR1 SGHVS, CDR2 FNYEAQ. The junction had 3 bases not matched to a gene; V was cut back by 0 bases and J by 4 bases.

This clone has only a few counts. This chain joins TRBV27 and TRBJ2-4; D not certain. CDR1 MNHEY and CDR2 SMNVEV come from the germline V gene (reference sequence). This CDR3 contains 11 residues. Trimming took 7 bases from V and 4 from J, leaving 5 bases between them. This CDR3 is CASNRKNIQYF. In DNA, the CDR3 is TGTGCCAGCAACAGAAAAAACATTCAGTACTTC.

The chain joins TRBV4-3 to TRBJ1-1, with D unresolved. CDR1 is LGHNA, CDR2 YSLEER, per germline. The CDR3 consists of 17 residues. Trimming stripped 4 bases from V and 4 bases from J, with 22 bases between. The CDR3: CASSLRLEGPRGTEAFF. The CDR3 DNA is TGCGCCAGCAGCCTGCGTCTGGAGGGCCCTCGGGGCACTGAAGCTTTCTTT.

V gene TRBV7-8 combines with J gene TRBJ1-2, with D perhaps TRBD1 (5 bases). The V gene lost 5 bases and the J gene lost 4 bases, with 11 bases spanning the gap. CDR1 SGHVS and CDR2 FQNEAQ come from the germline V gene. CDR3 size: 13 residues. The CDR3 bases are TGTGCCAGCAGCCGGTGGGGGGGCTATGGCTACACCTTC. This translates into CASSRWGGYGYTF.

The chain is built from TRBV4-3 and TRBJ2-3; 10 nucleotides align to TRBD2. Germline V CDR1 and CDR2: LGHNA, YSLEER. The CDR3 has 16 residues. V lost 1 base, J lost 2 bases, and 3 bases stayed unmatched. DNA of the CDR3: TGCGCCAGCAGCCAAGCCAGCGGGGGGGCCACAGATACGCAGTATTTT. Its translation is CASSQASGGATDTQYF.

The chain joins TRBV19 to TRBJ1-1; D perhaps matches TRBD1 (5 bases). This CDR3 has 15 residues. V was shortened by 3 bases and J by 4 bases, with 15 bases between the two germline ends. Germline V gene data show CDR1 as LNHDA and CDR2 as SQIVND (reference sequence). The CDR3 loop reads CASSIPRQGTTEAFF. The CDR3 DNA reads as TGTGCCAGTAGTATTCCACGGCAGGGTACCACTGAAGCTTTCTTT.

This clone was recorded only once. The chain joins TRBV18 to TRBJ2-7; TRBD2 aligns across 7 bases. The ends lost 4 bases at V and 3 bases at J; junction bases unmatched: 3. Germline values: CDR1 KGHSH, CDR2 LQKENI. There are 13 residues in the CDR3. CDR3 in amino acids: CASSRRGSYEQYF. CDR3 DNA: TGTGCCAGCTCACGGCGGGGGAGCTACGAGCAGTACTTC.